This TCR beta chain appears in the sequencing data of a study of early stage breast cancer tumors. Whole-study context: Eight ER+/PR+/HER2- tumors were invasive ductal; a few were invasive lobular.

This CDR3 has 13 amino acids. The ends were cut back, 1 base at V and 2 bases at J, with 9 bases in the middle. Per the germline V gene, CDR1 is SQVTM and CDR2 is ANQGSEA. Study-wide points: Commonly generated sequences made up most enriched TCRB sequences shared between patients.

A word on this clone: Its specificity is not known.

Assay used: immunoSEQ multiplex PCR; TCRdb lists only in-frame clones, some missing. The sample includes about 21,000 clones, 60% to 85% seen only once; the top ten take around 30%. This rearrangement joins TRBV29-1 to TRBJ2-7, with D possibly being TRBD2 (6 bases). The receptor's source is a person in their 60s with breast cancer. The sequenced material came from blood. CDR3 region: CSVEGTKTYEQYF. CDR3 nucleotide sequence: TGCAGCGTTGAAGGGACTAAGACCTACGAGCAGTACTTC.